This is a list of T cell receptor beta chains from one sample in a study of cytomegalovirus exposure and HLA in healthy donors. Repertoires were generated with immunoSEQ multiplex PCR, while TCRdb's copy carries only in-frame clones and drops some. The sample includes about 160,000 clones, 84% of them seen just once. Sequenced input: PBMCs. The receptor source for this set is a man aged 18 to 29 in good health and CMV-seronegative. CDR3s include the opening cysteine and the closing phenylalanine or tryptophan. The order of the fields is V gene, J gene, D gene, clone size, CDR3 DNA, CDR3 protein. The D gene is left open where the match is weak. Clone size is stated in some rows and not others, as once, few, many or a class when expanded.

TRBV19	TRBJ1-6	.	few	TGTGCCAGTAGTTGGACGGGAAATAATTCACCCCTCCACTTT	CASSWTGNNSPLHF
TRBV4-3	TRBJ2-1	.	.	TGCGCCAGCAGCCAAGATCGGGAGTTAAGCTACAATGAGCAGTTCTTC	CASSQDRELSYNEQFF
TRBV6-1	TRBJ1-4	.	once	TGTGCCAGCGTCCAGGGTAATGAAAAACTGTTTTTT	CASVQGNEKLFF
TRBV7-9	TRBJ2-1	TRBD1	.	TGTGCCAGCAGCCACCGGGACAGACTATTACACAATGAGCAGTTCTTC	CASSHRDRLLHNEQFF
TRBV28	TRBJ1-2	TRBD1	once	TGTGCCACCCAGGGGGGTGGCTACACCTTC	CATQGGGYTF
TRBV5-4	TRBJ1-1	.	.	TGTGCCAGCAGCTTTACAGGGTCGGGGAACACTGAAGCTTTCTTT	CASSFTGSGNTEAFF
TRBV28	TRBJ1-6	.	.	TGTGCCAGCAGTTTTTACCAGGGGATACGTTCACCCCTCCACTTT	CASSFYQGIRSPLHF
TRBV4-1	TRBJ1-5	.	.	TGCGCCAGCAGCCAAGGAGGCAGGGAACCCGATCAGCCCCAGCATTTT	CASSQGGREPDQPQHF
TRBV25-1	TRBJ2-5	TRBD2	.	TGTGCCAGCTCTGAGGCGGGGGGCATCGAGACCCAGTACTTC	CASSEAGGIETQYF
TRBV7-2	TRBJ2-1	.	.	TGTGCCAGCAGCTTAGATTCCCCGGTGGTAGCGGAGTACAATGAGCAGTTCTTC	CASSLDSPVVAEYNEQFF
TRBV5-6	TRBJ1-2	TRBD1	once	TGTGCCAGCAGCTTGGCCGAGGGGGCAGGGCTAGGCTACACCTTC	CASSLAEGAGLGYTF
TRBV15	TRBJ2-5	TRBD1	.	TGTGCCACCAGCGGCCGACAGGGAAGCCAAGAGACCCAGTACTTC	CATSGRQGSQETQYF
TRBV4-1	TRBJ1-1	.	.	TGCGCCAGCAGCCAAGATGGGGAGGGAGGAGTGGTAGCTTTCTTT	CASSQDGEGGVVAFF
TRBV28	TRBJ2-7	TRBD1	once	TGTGCCAGCAGTCCGACAGGGAGATGGGAGCAGTACTTC	CASSPTGRWEQYF
TRBV9	TRBJ2-1	.	.	TGTGCCAGCAGCAAGAATCAGGGGAATGAGCAGTTCTTC	CASSKNQGNEQFF
TRBV5-1	TRBJ1-2	TRBD1	.	TGCGCCAGCAGCTCCCAGGGGGCTAACGACTATGGCTACACCTTC	CASSSQGANDYGYTF
TRBV7-9	TRBJ2-7	.	.	TGTGCCAGCAGCTTAGCGGCGTTAGCGCCTGATTCCTACGAGCAGTACTTC	CASSLAALAPDSYEQYF